These 3 T cell receptor beta chains originate from one sample sequenced in a study of shared clonotypes between healthy human individuals. Repertoires were generated with immunoSEQ multiplex PCR, while TCRdb's copy carries only in-frame clones and drops some. The data show hundreds of thousands of clones, approximately 96% seen once. Selected positively for CCR7 and CD45RO-negative, naive CD8 cells excluded terminally differentiated effector memory CD45RA+ cells. The specimen sequenced was naive CD8+ T cells sorted from blood. Receptors were obtained from a woman aged 25 to 39 in good health.

The chain links TRBV13 to TRBJ2-1, with TRBD2 as a possible D gene (5 bases). Looked up from germline, CDR1 is PRHDT and CDR2 is FYEKMQ (reference sequence). The ends were cut back, 1 base at V and 5 bases at J, with 6 bases in the middle. The CDR3 extends over 13 amino acids. The CDR3 spells CASSLERNNEQFF. In DNA form, the CDR3 reads TGTGCCAGCAGCTTAGAGCGGAACAATGAGCAGTTCTTC.

The chain uses TRBV7-9 and TRBJ1-2; D call uncertain. From germline, CDR1 is SEHNR and CDR2 FQNEAQ (reference sequence). V lost 0 bases, J lost 1 base, and 3 bases lay in between. The CDR3 covers 13 residues. The CDR3 protein is CASSLADNYGYTF. Written as DNA, the CDR3 is TGTGCCAGCAGCTTAGCTGATAACTATGGCTACACCTTC.

On this clone: An end of the junction does not agree with germline; a read error may underlie this. This rearrangement joins TRBV6-4 to TRBJ1-2, with 8 bases lining up with TRBD1. Germline V gives CDR1 MRHNA, CDR2 SNTAGT. The CDR3 runs 14 residues. The DNA for the CDR3 is TGTGCCAGCAGGGAGGGACAGGAAACCAATGGCCACACCTTC. Protein sequence: CASREGQETNGHTF.